This TCR beta chain was profiled in a study of early T cells in non-severe SARS-CoV-2 infection. Study context: Bulk RNA taken from unsorted whole blood was sequenced, leaving chains unpaired. Study outcomes and limitations: The study's VDJdb matching favored anti-spike CD8 responses and missed private and CD4 specificities.

A note on this clonotype: What it binds is unknown.

Unique molecular identifiers were affixed to single, distinct cDNA molecules. TCRdb redid the calling of the 5' RACE reads with MiXCR, one entry per CDR3 protein. The data contain roughly 100,000 distinct CDR3 sequences, over 10% of them singletons. Germline CDR1 and CDR2: DFQATT and SNEGSKA (reference sequence). V lost 0 bases to trimming and J lost 0 bases, with 9 bases between them. The CDR3 extends over 16 amino acids. Sample: whole blood. This chain joins TRBV20-1 and TRBJ2-6; a possible D gene is TRBD1 (5 bases). This receptor was taken from an adult who was a healthcare worker with PCR-confirmed SARS-CoV-2 infection or an uninfected control (not recorded which). Here the CDR3 DNA reads TGCAGTGCTAGAGATGGACACCGCTCTGGGGCCAACGTCCTGACTTTC. Protein sequence: CSARDGHRSGANVLTF.